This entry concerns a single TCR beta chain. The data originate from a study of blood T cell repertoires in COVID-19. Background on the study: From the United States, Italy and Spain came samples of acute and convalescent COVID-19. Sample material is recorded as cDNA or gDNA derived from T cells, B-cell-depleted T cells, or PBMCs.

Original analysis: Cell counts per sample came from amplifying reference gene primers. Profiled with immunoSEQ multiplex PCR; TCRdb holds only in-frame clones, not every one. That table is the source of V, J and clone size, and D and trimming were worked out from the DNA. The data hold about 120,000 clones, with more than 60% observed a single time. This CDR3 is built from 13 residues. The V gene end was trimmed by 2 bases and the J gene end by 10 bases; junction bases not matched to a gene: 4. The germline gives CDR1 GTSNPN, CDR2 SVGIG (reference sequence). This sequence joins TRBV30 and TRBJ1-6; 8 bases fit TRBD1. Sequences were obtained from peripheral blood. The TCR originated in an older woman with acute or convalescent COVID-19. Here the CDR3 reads CAWSQGAESPLHF. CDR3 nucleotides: TGTGCCTGGAGTCAGGGGGCTGAATCACCCCTCCACTTT.